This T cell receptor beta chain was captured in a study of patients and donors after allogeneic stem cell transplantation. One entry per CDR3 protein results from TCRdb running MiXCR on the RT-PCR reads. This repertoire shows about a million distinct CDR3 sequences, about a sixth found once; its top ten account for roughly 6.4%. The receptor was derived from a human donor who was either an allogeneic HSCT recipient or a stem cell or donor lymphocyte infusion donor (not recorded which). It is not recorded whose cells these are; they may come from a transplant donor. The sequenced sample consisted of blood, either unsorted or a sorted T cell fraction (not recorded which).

The CDR3 region has the DNA TGTGCCATCTCGACTGGGCAGGGTAGGGCAGATACGCAGTATTTT. This sequence encodes CAISTGQGRADTQYF. V is TRBV12-3 or TRBV12-4 and J is TRBJ2-3; D perhaps matches TRBD1 (5 bases). V was shortened by 10 bases and J by 4 bases, with 21 bases between the two germline ends. The CDR3 is made up of 15 amino acids.